Presented here are 27 T cell receptor beta chains from one specimen sequenced in a study of Ad26.COV2.S vaccination and SARS-CoV-2 variants. The data were produced by immunoSEQ multiplex PCR, yet TCRdb's version contains in-frame clones alone and is incomplete. The sample includes roughly 320,000 clones, approximately 86% of them seen just once. The treatment: roughly 20 received Ad26.COV2.S at low or high dose, single or two shots; several received placebo; per-sample allocation not given. Day 63 after the first vaccine or placebo injection was the time point for sampling. The sequencing used peripheral blood, collected in a trial of Ad26.COV2.S vaccine versus placebo. The receptor set was obtained from a person between 18 and 60 years old who received the Ad26.COV2.S COVID-19 vaccine or a placebo.

The rearrangement uses TRBV6-5 and TRBJ2-7; 11 bases are a match to TRBD1. V trimming: 0 bases; J trimming: 7 bases; junction bases outside the gene matches: 8. CDR3 length: 16 amino acids. CDR1 is MNHEY, CDR2 SVGAGI, per germline. CDR3 sequence: CASSYSWGTGGLEQYF. Written as DNA, the CDR3 is TGTGCCAGCAGTTACTCATGGGGGACAGGGGGGCTGGAGCAGTACTTC.

The chain combines TRBV13 with TRBJ1-1, with a tentative D call TRBD1 (5 bases). This CDR3 is 14 amino acids long. Trimming left V 4 bases short and J 1 base short, with 10 bases between. Germline assignment: CDR1 PRHDT and CDR2 FYEKMQ (reference sequence). In nucleotides, the CDR3 is TGTGCCAGCAGCTCAGTGACAGAGAACACTGAAGCTTTCTTT. It codes for CASSSVTENTEAFF.

The chain combines TRBV11-3 with TRBJ2-7; maybe TRBD1 (6 bases). The V gene's germline CDR1 is SGHNT and CDR2 YENEEA. The germline V and J ends were trimmed by 5 bases and 7 bases, with 12 bases remaining between them. This CDR3 is 12 amino acids long. DNA for the CDR3: TGTGCCAGCAGCCCAGGGGTCGGGGAGCAGTACTTC. It codes for CASSPGVGEQYF. Drawing the rest from reference TRBV11-3 and TRBJ2-7, the complete variable domain is EAGVVQSPRYKIIEKKQPVAFWCNPISGHNTLYWYLQNLGQGPELLIRYENEEAVDDSQLPKDRFSAERLKGVDSTLKIQPAELGDSAVYLCASSPGVGEQYFGPGTRLTVT.

V gene TRBV12-3 or TRBV12-4 combines with J gene TRBJ1-1; D is ambiguous. Deletions cut 1 base from V and 12 bases from J, with 9 bases between. The CDR3 sequence is 11 residues long. CDR3 sequence: CASSLGQSTFF. CDR3 DNA: TGTGCCAGCAGTTTAGGTCAGAGCACTTTCTTT.

The rearrangement joins TRBV7-3 to TRBJ2-3; D unresolved. Germline V lookup: CDR1 SGHTA, CDR2 FQGTGA. The CDR3 length is 16 residues. With 1 base removed from V and 0 bases from J, the gap between germline ends came to 11 bases. The CDR3 DNA follows: TGTGCCAGCAGCTTAAACCCCGGAACCAGCACAGATACGCAGTATTTT. Protein sequence: CASSLNPGTSTDTQYF.

This clone was found a few times. The chain combines TRBV2 with TRBJ1-2; maybe TRBD1 (6 bases). Trimming stripped 2 bases from V and 7 bases from J, with 8 bases between. This CDR3 contains 12 residues. Germline V gene data show CDR1 as SNHLY and CDR2 as FYNNEI. CDR3 sequence: CASSEQGSGYTF. CDR3 coding DNA: TGTGCCAGCAGTGAACAGGGGTCTGGCTACACCTTC.

This clone was seen only a few times. The chain employs TRBV19 and TRBJ2-7; 9 nucleotides agree with TRBD2. The CDR3 is 14 residues long. Germline loops: CDR1 LNHDA, CDR2 SQIVND (reference sequence). Trimming cost V 6 bases and J 2 bases; bases outside gene matches: 5. As DNA, the CDR3 is TGTGCCAGTAGCCCTAGCGGGAATACCTACGAGCAGTACTTC. Amino acid sequence: CASSPSGNTYEQYF.

Only one count was recorded for this clone. V gene TRBV5-4 combines with J gene TRBJ2-7, with D possibly being TRBD1 or TRBD2 (5 bases each). The V gene lost 0 bases and the J gene lost 0 bases, with 10 bases spanning the gap. The germline CDR1 and CDR2 sequences are SGHNT and YYREEE (reference sequence). This CDR3 is 15 amino acids long. DNA of the CDR3: TGTGCCAGCAGCTTGGGCTCGGGGACCTCCTACGAGCAGTACTTC. It encodes CASSLGSGTSYEQYF.

The rearrangement uses TRBV3-1 (or the pseudogene TRBV3-2) and TRBJ1-1, with a tentative D call TRBD1 (6 bases). Trimming stripped 1 base from V and 9 bases from J, with 12 bases between. The germline V gene encodes CDR1 LGHDT and CDR2 YNNKEL (reference sequence). The CDR3 sequence is 13 residues long. The CDR3 DNA is TGTGCCAGCAGCCAAGTTCAGGGGAGAAAAGCTTTCTTT. Its translation is CASSQVQGRKAFF.

The chain has TRBV4-1 and TRBJ1-1, with 8 bases fitting TRBD1. V was clipped by 3 bases and J by 1 base; unmatched bases: 7. In germline, CDR1 is MGHRA, CDR2 YSYEKL. The CDR3 is 16 amino acids. CDR3 residues: CASSHPTGEANTEAFF. The CDR3 coding sequence is TGCGCCAGCAGCCATCCGACAGGGGAGGCGAACACTGAAGCTTTCTTT.

The chain carries TRBV18 and TRBJ1-1; D may be TRBD1 (5 bases). V shed 2 bases and J shed 1 base, with 11 bases lying between them. The CDR3 length is 15 residues. The V gene's germline CDR1 is KGHSH and CDR2 LQKENI. DNA of the CDR3: TGTGCCAGCTCACCAAATGACAGAGAGAACACTGAAGCTTTCTTT. Its protein is CASSPNDRENTEAFF.

In its sample, this clone was seen once. The chain uses TRBV27 and TRBJ2-1; no definite D call. V was cut by 5 bases and J by 6 bases, with 26 bases left in between. CDR3 length equals 18 residues. CDR1 and CDR2 from the germline V gene are MNHEY and SMNVEV (reference sequence). The CDR3 loop is CASSPPGQRYPNGNEQFF. As DNA, the CDR3 is TGTGCCAGCAGTCCCCCCGGTCAGAGGTATCCTAATGGCAATGAGCAGTTCTTC.

J is TRBJ2-7 and V is TRBV2, with 11 bases lining up with TRBD1. Germline V lookup: CDR1 SNHLY, CDR2 FYNNEI. V shed 6 bases and J 3 bases; nucleotides not matched to a gene: 7. The CDR3 consists of 15 residues. CDR3 sequence: CASRDTGTGGYEQYF. As DNA, the CDR3 is TGTGCCAGCAGGGACACCGGGACAGGGGGCTACGAGCAGTACTTC.

The CDR3 DNA reads as TGTGCCAGCAGCTCAACCGGGACAGGGGGCGGGGAGACCCAGTACTTC. Its protein is CASSSTGTGGGETQYF. The chain recombines TRBV3-1 (or the pseudogene TRBV3-2) with TRBJ2-5, with TRBD1 matching over 12 bases. The CDR3 contains 16 residues. V dropped 5 bases and J dropped 5; count of bases not matched to a gene: 9. Per the germline V gene, CDR1 is LGHDT and CDR2 is YNNKEL (reference sequence).

This clone was detected a few times. V usage is TRBV5-5 and J usage is TRBJ2-7; 7 bases align to TRBD1. Germline-derived CDR1 and CDR2 are SGHKS and YYEKEE (reference sequence). The length of the CDR3 is 15 residues. Trimming at V came to 3 bases and at J to 5 bases, leaving 11 bases not matched to a gene. The DNA for the CDR3 is TGTGCCAGCAGCTCGACACGACAGGGAACCCACGAGCAGTACTTC. Translating gives CASSSTRQGTHEQYF.

This chain connects TRBV27 to TRBJ2-5; perhaps TRBD1 as D (6 bases). CDR1 is MNHEY and CDR2 is SMNVEV in the germline V gene (reference sequence). CDR3 length equals 16 residues. The germline V and J ends were trimmed by 4 bases and 5 bases, with 20 bases remaining between them. The CDR3 here is CASSYGAQGLGETQYF. CDR3 sequence (DNA): TGTGCCAGCAGTTACGGGGCACAGGGCTTGGGGGAGACCCAGTACTTC.

This rearrangement joins TRBV5-8 to TRBJ2-1, with 9 bases matching TRBD2. V was clipped by 0 bases and J by 5 bases; unmatched bases: 3. The CDR3 totals 15 residues. The germline V gene has CDR1 SGHTS and CDR2 YDEGEE. CDR3 DNA sequence: TGTGCCAGCAGCTTGGGGACTAGCGCAAACAATGAGCAGTTCTTC. As protein: CASSLGTSANNEQFF.

The chain carries TRBV6-2 or TRBV6-3 and TRBJ1-2; D uncertain. Per the germline V gene, CDR1 is MNHEY and CDR2 is SVGEGT. The CDR3 runs to 13 residues. V lost 2 bases and J 8 bases, leaving 12 bases between the germline ends. CDR3 sequence: CASSYNNRLGYTF. CDR3 in DNA: TGTGCCAGCAGTTACAACAACCGACTGGGCTACACCTTC.

The chain carries TRBV9 and TRBJ2-1; D is ambiguous. V was cut by 0 bases and J by 0 bases, with 7 bases left in between. The germline CDR1 and CDR2 sequences are SGDLS and YYNGEE. There are 15 residues in the CDR3. The CDR3 is CASSVGHLSYNEQFF. In nucleotides, the CDR3 is TGTGCCAGCAGCGTAGGACATCTCTCCTACAATGAGCAGTTCTTC. Combining the CDR3 with reference TRBV9 and TRBJ2-1 gives the whole variable domain DSGVTQTPKHLITATGQRVTLRCSPRSGDLSVYWYQQSLDQGLQFLIQYYNGEERAKGNILERFSAQQFPDLHSELNLSSLELGDSALYFCASSVGHLSYNEQFFGPGTRLTVL.

The chain is built from TRBV5-1 and TRBJ2-2; D may be TRBD2 (6 bases). The CDR3 covers 14 residues. Trimming cost V 0 bases and J 7 bases, with 10 bases left between them. The germline V gene has CDR1 SGHRS and CDR2 YFSETQ. The CDR3 sequence is CASSLARGFGELFF. CDR3 DNA sequence: TGCGCCAGCAGCTTGGCTCGGGGGTTCGGGGAGCTGTTTTTT. Full variable domain (outside the CDR3, taken from reference TRBV5-1 and TRBJ2-2): KAGVTQTPRYLIKTRGQQVTLSCSPISGHRSVSWYQQTPGQGLQFLFEYFSETQRNKGNFPGRFSGRQFSNSRSEMNVSTLELGDSALYLCASSLARGFGELFFGEGSRLTVL.

The chain links TRBV5-5 to TRBJ1-4; no reliable D call. V lost 4 bases and J 8 bases, leaving 21 bases between the germline ends. The CDR3 contains 16 residues. CDR1 SGHKS and CDR2 YYEKEE come from the germline V gene (reference sequence). CDR3 bases: TGTGCCAGCAGCGTCGCAGACCGAGGGATAAGGGAAAAACTGTTTTTT. This sequence encodes CASSVADRGIREKLFF.

The rearrangement links TRBV6-1 to TRBJ1-1, with D uncertain. Trimming pared 1 base from V and 2 bases from J, leaving 5 bases between. Germline assignment: CDR1 MNHNS and CDR2 SASEGT. This CDR3 has 13 residues. The CDR3 reads CASSEDGNTEAFF. The CDR3 coding sequence is TGTGCCAGCAGTGAAGATGGAAACACTGAAGCTTTCTTT.

The chain combines TRBV7-6 with TRBJ1-2; D gene unclear. CDR3 size: 17 residues. Trimming removed 0 bases from V and 8 bases from J, with 22 bases in between. Germline CDR1 reads SGHVS; CDR2 reads FNYEAQ. The CDR3 nucleotides are TGTGCCAGCAGCTTAGCTGGTTGGAACCCAGATTCCTCGGGCTACACCTTC. Its protein is CASSLAGWNPDSSGYTF.

Only one count was recorded for this clone. The gene calls are TRBV3-1 (or the pseudogene TRBV3-2) and TRBJ1-2; possible D gene TRBD1, 5 bases. Trimming removed 1 base from V and 3 bases from J, with 12 bases in between. Per germline, CDR1 LGHDT and CDR2 YNNKEL (reference sequence). The CDR3 is made up of 15 amino acids. The CDR3 sequence is CASSQVFGGDYGYTF. In DNA, the CDR3 is TGTGCCAGCAGCCAAGTATTCGGAGGGGACTATGGCTACACCTTC.

This clone was detected once. J is TRBJ2-2 and V is TRBV5-1; TRBD2 might be the D (6 bases). Germline assignment: CDR1 SGHRS and CDR2 YFSETQ. Trimming left V 0 bases short and J 5 bases short, with 23 bases between. The CDR3 covers 19 residues. Here the CDR3 reads CASSLVISGVSSGTGELFF. The DNA of the CDR3 is TGCGCCAGCAGCTTGGTAATTTCGGGGGTCTCAAGCGGGACCGGGGAGCTGTTTTTT.

The V and J genes are TRBV15 and TRBJ2-1; the match to TRBD1 covers 7 bases. With V trimmed by 2 bases and J by 3 bases, 7 bases remained unmatched. This CDR3 spans 16 amino acids. Germline CDR1 and CDR2: LNHNV and YYDKDF (reference sequence). CDR3 in amino acids: CATSRTRQGSYNEQFF. Written as DNA, the CDR3 is TGTGCCACCAGCAGAACTAGACAGGGCAGCTACAATGAGCAGTTCTTC.

The chain uses TRBV5-5 and TRBJ1-5; TRBD1 matches at 8 bases. CDR3 size: 18 residues. The V and J ends lost 4 bases and 3 bases, in that order; junction bases with no gene match: 15. The germline CDR1 and CDR2 sequences are SGHKS and YYEKEE (reference sequence). CDR3 residues: CASSLIPTGALVNQPQHF. For the CDR3, the DNA is TGTGCCAGCAGCCTTATCCCGACAGGGGCCCTTGTCAATCAGCCCCAGCATTTT.